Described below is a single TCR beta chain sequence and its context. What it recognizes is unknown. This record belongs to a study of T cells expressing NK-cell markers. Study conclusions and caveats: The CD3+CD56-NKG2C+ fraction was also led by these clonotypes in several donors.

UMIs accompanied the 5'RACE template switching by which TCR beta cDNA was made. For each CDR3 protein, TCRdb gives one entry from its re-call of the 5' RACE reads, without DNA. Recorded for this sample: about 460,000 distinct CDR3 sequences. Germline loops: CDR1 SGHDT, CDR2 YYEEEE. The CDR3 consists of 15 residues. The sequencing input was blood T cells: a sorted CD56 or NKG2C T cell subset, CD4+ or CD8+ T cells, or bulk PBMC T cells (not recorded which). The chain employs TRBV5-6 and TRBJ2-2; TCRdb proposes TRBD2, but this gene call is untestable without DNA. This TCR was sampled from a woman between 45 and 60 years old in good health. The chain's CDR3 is CASSPVAGVGGELFF. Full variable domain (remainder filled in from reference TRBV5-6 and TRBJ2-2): DAGVTQSPTHLIKTRGQQVTLRCSPKSGHDTVSWYQQALGQGPQFIFQYYEEEERQRGNFPDRFSGHQFPNYSSELNVNALLLGDSALYLCASSPVAGVGGELFFGEGSRLTVL.